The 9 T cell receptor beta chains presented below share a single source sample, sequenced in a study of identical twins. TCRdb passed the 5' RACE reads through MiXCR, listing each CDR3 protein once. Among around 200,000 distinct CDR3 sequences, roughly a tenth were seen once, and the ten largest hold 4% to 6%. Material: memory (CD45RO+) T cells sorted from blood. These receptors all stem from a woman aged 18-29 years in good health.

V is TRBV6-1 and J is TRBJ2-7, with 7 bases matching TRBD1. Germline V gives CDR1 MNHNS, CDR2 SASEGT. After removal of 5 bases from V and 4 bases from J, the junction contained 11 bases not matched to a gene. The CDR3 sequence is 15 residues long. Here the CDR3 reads CASSPWGQRKYEQYF. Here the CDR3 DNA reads TGTGCCAGCAGTCCTTGGGGACAGAGAAAATACGAGCAGTACTTC.

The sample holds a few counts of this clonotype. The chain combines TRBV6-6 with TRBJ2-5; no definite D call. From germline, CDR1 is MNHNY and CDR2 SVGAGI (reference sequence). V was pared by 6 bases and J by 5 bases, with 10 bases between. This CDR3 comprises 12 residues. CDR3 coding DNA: TGTGCCAGCAGACTACCGGACGAGACCCAGTACTTC. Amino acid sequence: CASRLPDETQYF.

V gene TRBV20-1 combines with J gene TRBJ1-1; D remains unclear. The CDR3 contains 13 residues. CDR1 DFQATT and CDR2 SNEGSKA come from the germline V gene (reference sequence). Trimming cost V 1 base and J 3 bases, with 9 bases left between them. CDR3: CSARGAEHTEAFF. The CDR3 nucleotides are TGCAGTGCTAGAGGAGCAGAACACACTGAAGCTTTCTTT.

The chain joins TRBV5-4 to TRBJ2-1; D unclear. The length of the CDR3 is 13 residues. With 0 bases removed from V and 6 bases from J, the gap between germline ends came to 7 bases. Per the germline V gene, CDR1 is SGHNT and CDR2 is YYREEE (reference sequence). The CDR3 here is CASSLGLGNEQFF. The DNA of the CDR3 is TGTGCCAGCAGCTTGGGTCTCGGCAATGAGCAGTTCTTC.

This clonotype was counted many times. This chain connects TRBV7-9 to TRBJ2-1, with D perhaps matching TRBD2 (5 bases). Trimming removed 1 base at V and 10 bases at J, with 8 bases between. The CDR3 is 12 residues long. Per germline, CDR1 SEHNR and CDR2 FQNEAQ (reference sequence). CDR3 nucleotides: TGTGCCAGCAGCTTAGAGCGGCAGGAGCAGTTCTTC. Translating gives CASSLERQEQFF.

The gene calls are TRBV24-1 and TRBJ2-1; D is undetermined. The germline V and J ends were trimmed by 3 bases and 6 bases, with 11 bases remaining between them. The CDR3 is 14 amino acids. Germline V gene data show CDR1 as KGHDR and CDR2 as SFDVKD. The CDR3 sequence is CATSDTKGTNEQFF. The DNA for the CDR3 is TGTGCCACCAGTGATACAAAGGGTACCAATGAGCAGTTCTTC.

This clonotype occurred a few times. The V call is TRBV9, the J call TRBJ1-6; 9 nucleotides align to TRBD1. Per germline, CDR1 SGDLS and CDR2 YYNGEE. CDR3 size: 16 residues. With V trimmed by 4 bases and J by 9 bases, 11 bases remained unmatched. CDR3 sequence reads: CASSIHPGQGGSPLHF. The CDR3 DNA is TGTGCCAGCAGCATACACCCGGGACAGGGTGGTTCACCCCTCCACTTT.

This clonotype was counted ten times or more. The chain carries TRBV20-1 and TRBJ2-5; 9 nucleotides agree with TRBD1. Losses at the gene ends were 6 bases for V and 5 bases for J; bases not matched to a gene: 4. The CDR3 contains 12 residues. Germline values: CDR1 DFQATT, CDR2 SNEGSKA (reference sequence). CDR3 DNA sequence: TGCAGTGCGTGGACAGGGGATGAGACCCAGTACTTC. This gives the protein CSAWTGDETQYF.

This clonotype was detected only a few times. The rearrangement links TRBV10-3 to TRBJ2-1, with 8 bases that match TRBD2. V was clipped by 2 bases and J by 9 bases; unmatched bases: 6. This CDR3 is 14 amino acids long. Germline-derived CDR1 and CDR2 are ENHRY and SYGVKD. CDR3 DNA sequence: TGTGCCATCAGTGAGGGGACTAGTTTGCTTGAGCAGTTCTTC. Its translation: CAISEGTSLLEQFF.